The 9 T cell receptor beta chains below were found in one sample sequenced in a study of T cell responses to AZD1222 COVID-19 vaccine. Sequencing was performed with immunoSEQ multiplex PCR; in TCRdb, only in-frame clones are kept and a portion is missing. The table records 150,000 or so clones, under 95% of them present only once. Sequenced material: peripheral blood, taken on day 0 of AZD1222 vaccination. The receptors come from an adult in good health.

The chain employs TRBV3-1 (or the pseudogene TRBV3-2) and TRBJ1-2, with D possibly TRBD1 on 6 matching bases. The germline V gene encodes CDR1 LGHDT and CDR2 YNNKEL (reference sequence). There are 15 residues in the CDR3. V lost 4 bases, J lost 5 bases, and 17 bases lay in between. The CDR3, as DNA: TGTGCCAGCAGCCCCTCAGCCAGGGGAACTTATGGCTACACCTTC. Translation gives CASSPSARGTYGYTF.

The rearrangement joins TRBV6-4 to TRBJ2-7, with a possible D match to TRBD2 (5 bases). The CDR3 loop spans 15 amino acids. V was pared by 6 bases and J by 2 bases, with 17 bases between. Per the germline V gene, CDR1 is MRHNA and CDR2 is SNTAGT. Here the CDR3 DNA reads TGTGCCAGCAGAGAATCAGCGGTCGGACCCTACGAGCAGTACTTC. It yields the protein CASRESAVGPYEQYF.

This clone was counted once. The chain employs TRBV7-2 and TRBJ2-1; perhaps TRBD2 as D (6 bases). CDR3 length: 15 residues. From germline, CDR1 is SGHTA and CDR2 FQGNSA. The ends were cut back, 0 bases at V and 7 bases at J, with 13 bases in the middle. CDR3 loop: CASSLAGGGANEQFF. CDR3 bases: TGTGCCAGCAGCTTAGCGGGTGGAGGGGCAAATGAGCAGTTCTTC.

The chain joins TRBV11-2 to TRBJ1-5, with a tentative D call TRBD1 (5 bases). Germline V gene lookup returns CDR1 SGHAT and CDR2 FQNNGV. The CDR3 runs 13 residues. V lost 5 bases and J 6 bases, leaving 11 bases between the germline ends. The CDR3, as DNA: TGTGCCAGCAGCCCAAATGGGGGTCAGCCCCAGCATTTT. It encodes CASSPNGGQPQHF.

The chain has TRBV19 and TRBJ2-1; 9 nucleotides line up with TRBD2. Germline lookup yields CDR1 LNHDA and CDR2 SQIVND (reference sequence). The CDR3 has 17 residues. Trimming took 4 bases from V and 7 from J; bases not matched to a gene: 14. CDR3 sequence: CASSRTASGIFQNEQFF. The DNA for the CDR3 is TGTGCCAGTAGTAGGACAGCTAGCGGGATTTTTCAAAATGAGCAGTTCTTC.

The chain combines TRBV19 with TRBJ1-1; D possibly corresponds to TRBD1 (6 bases). Deletions cut 8 bases from V and 3 bases from J, with 13 bases between. The V gene's germline CDR1 is LNHDA and CDR2 SQIVND (reference sequence). This CDR3 comprises 13 residues. CDR3 sequence (DNA): TGTGCCAGTGGGGGCAGCGTCTACACTGAAGCTTTCTTT. Its protein is CASGGSVYTEAFF.

V is TRBV5-1 and J is TRBJ1-1; 7 nucleotides match TRBD1. The CDR3 is made up of 17 amino acids. Trimming at V came to 0 bases and at J to 4 bases, leaving 12 bases not matched to a gene. Germline CDR1 is SGHRS and CDR2 is YFSETQ. The CDR3, as DNA: TGCGCCAGCAGCTTGGCCGGAAGGGGGCTGTCTCGCACTGAAGCTTTCTTT. Its translation is CASSLAGRGLSRTEAFF.

The chain joins TRBV3-1 (or the pseudogene TRBV3-2) to TRBJ1-1; D is unresolved. Deletions cut 2 bases from V and 1 base from J, with 20 bases between. There are 18 residues in the CDR3. Germline assignment: CDR1 LGHDT and CDR2 YNNKEL (reference sequence). Written as DNA, the CDR3 is TGTGCCAGCAGCCAACAATCCCCTTTACACAACTCGAACACTGAAGCTTTCTTT. It is translated as CASSQQSPLHNSNTEAFF.

This rearrangement joins TRBV4-1 to TRBJ1-1, with D uncertain. V lost 1 base and J 11 bases, leaving 14 bases between the germline ends. CDR3 length: 13 residues. From germline, CDR1 is MGHRA and CDR2 YSYEKL. The CDR3 bases are TGCGCCAGCAGCCAAGTTCTATTGTTAGACGCTTTCTTT. This translates into CASSQVLLLDAFF.